This T cell receptor (beta chain) was sequenced in a study of identical twins. This clonotype was observed a handful of times. Its antigen is not known. Study results and limitations: The authors drew conclusions from cross-sectional statistical analysis rather than following the same donors.

Template switching (which added a universal primer site) was used, and cDNA carried unique molecular identifiers. TCRdb redid the calling of the 5' RACE reads with MiXCR, one entry per CDR3 protein. This sample carries fewer than 550,000 distinct CDR3 sequences, roughly an eighth of them seen once, and the ten largest clones take around 0.98%. Per the germline V gene, CDR1 is DFQATT and CDR2 is SNEGSKA (reference sequence). V was pared by 5 bases and J by 3 bases, with 7 bases of the junction left unmatched. The CDR3 is 15 residues long. These records were also assigned to another study, of yellow fever vaccine responses in identical twins. From that report: As reported, the vaccine T cell response of twins seemed partly convergent and partly personalized.

V usage is TRBV20-1 and J usage is TRBJ2-7; 13 bases match TRBD2. The sample taken for sequencing was CD4+ T cells sorted from blood. This clonotype originated in a woman under 30 in good health. CDR3 coding DNA: TGCAGTGCTCTCCCGGGACTAGCGGGGAACTACGAGCAGTACTTC. Protein: CSALPGLAGNYEQYF.